This TCR beta chain was recovered during a study of T-cell reconstitution after alpha-beta-depleted transplantation in children. This clonotype was picked up a small number of times. The CDR3 is 14 amino acids. CDR1 is SGDLS, CDR2 YYNGEE, per germline. The germline V and J ends were trimmed by 5 bases and 3 bases, with 14 bases remaining between them. This sample's TCRbeta library carried unique molecular identifier barcodes. Via MiXCR, TCRdb re-called the PCR reads, giving one row per CDR3 protein. The sample consists of about 480,000 distinct CDR3 sequences, approximately 13% of them appearing once.

The rearrangement links TRBV9 to TRBJ1-2; D may be TRBD1 (5 bases). The receptor's source is a human donor who donated a stem cell graft to a child with combined immunodeficiency. The starting material was PBMCs from the stem cell graft donor, obtained from the stem cell graft. CDR3 sequence reads: CASSGLDTDYGYTF. The CDR3 DNA reads TGTGCCAGCAGTGGATTGGACACCGACTATGGCTACACCTTC.